This T cell receptor beta chain was captured in a study of low-dose radiotherapy and immunotherapy resistance in tumors. Study background: Patients received 300 mg of oral aspirin each day across four cycles, commencing on cycle 1 day 1.

This clonotype was detected ten times or more. The V gene lost 2 bases and the J gene lost 0 bases, with 7 bases spanning the gap. Per germline, CDR1 LGHNA and CDR2 YNFKEQ. The CDR3 length is 15 residues. Stated time point: before trial treatment. Primers targeting TRAV and TRBV primed first-strand cDNA, covering alpha and beta chains. It was with a constant-region primer and a V-primer adapter that TCRs were amplified over approximately 18 PCR cycles. TCRdb used MiXCR to reprocess the reads, holding one entry per CDR3 protein. The repertoire consists of 80,000 to 95,000 distinct CDR3 sequences, with 9.4% occurring once and the leading ten covering roughly 1%.

This rearrangement joins TRBV4-2 to TRBJ1-4; D is ambiguous. The origin of this receptor is a male donor with prostate cancer. The source material was PBMCs, sampled before treatment. As DNA, the CDR3 is TGTGCCAGCAGCCAACGTGGTGCAACTAATGAAAAACTGTTTTTT. It translates to CASSQRGATNEKLFF.